This T cell receptor (beta chain) originates from a study of PD-L1 blockade in urothelial cancer. This clone appeared once. The CDR3 has 13 residues. CDR1 and CDR2 (germline): MNHEY, SMNVEV (reference sequence). V gave up 6 bases and J gave up 0 bases; unmatched junction bases: 1. Sequenced by immunoSEQ multiplex PCR; TCRdb stores in-frame clones only, minus some. The data contain about 100,000 clones, 91% of them singletons. This receptor was obtained from a woman at least 80 years old with urothelial cancer. V usage is TRBV27 and J usage is TRBJ1-1, with 7 bases lining up with TRBD1. Sample: PBMCs, taken around atezolizumab (anti-PD-L1) treatment. Here the CDR3 reads CASSGTVNTEAFF. The CDR3 DNA follows: TGTGCCAGCAGCGGGACAGTGAACACTGAAGCTTTCTTT.